This T cell receptor beta chain was sequenced for a study of cytomegalovirus exposure and HLA in healthy donors. Broader study findings: With later analysis, a missense DCLRE1C variant became linked to TCR beta V- and J-gene trimming. Cytomegalovirus status was reportedly diagnosed by the classifier with high sensitivity and specificity. In an earlier analysis, in several hundred donors, most V segments appeared productive either ~90% or ~30% of the time.

V lost 2 bases to trimming and J lost 2 bases, with 7 bases between them. CDR3 length: 15 amino acids. CDR1 is SGHTA, CDR2 FQGNSA, per germline. With regard to this clone: Its specificity is not known.

PCR amplification relied on 60 Vbeta primers (plus 13 Jbeta primers). TCRdb's table, derived via immunoSEQ multiplex PCR, lists solely in-frame clones and lacks some. The sample has about 170,000 clones. Unrecorded immune exposures were likely, despite nominal health at sampling. V usage is TRBV7-2 and J usage is TRBJ2-6; weak D call: TRBD2 (5 bases). This TCR was sampled from a woman in her fifties or sixties in good health and CMV-seronegative. Material: PBMCs. Written as DNA, the CDR3 is TGTGCCAGCAGCTTAAATAGCGCTGGGGCCAACGTCCTGACTTTC. Translation: CASSLNSAGANVLTF.